The following is a T cell receptor (beta chain) sequence with its context. This clonotype has a handful of counts. Which antigen it targets is not known. Base-call qualities are not available, and no considerably larger clone is one nucleotide away. The data were taken from a study of patients and donors after allogeneic stem cell transplantation (dated by TCRdb to the early 2020s). The method was RT-PCR. Sequencing was carried out with a NextSeq 550. TCRdb reran the public reads through fastp at Q25 and MiXCR, keeping productive beta chains. Each record represents a unique CDR3 protein, reported with the most common genes and DNA among its rows. The sample records some 200,000 distinct CDR3 sequences, 41% of which are singletons. The ten largest make up less than 40% of the sample. Reading from cysteine to phenylalanine, the CDR3 counts 15 amino acids. The only DNA kept is the CDR3, 45 bases in frame from the first base. Based on the germline V gene, the CDR1 and CDR2 sequences are KGHSH and LQKENI. V has 4 bases trimmed and J has 6 bases trimmed; junction bases matching no gene number 9.

The origin of this receptor is a human donor who was either an allogeneic HSCT recipient or a stem cell or donor lymphocyte infusion donor (not recorded which). It is not recorded whose cells these are; they may come from a transplant donor. This chain is built from TRBV18 and TRBJ1-1; a stretch of 9 junction bases matches TRBD1. The source material was blood, either unsorted or a sorted T cell fraction (not recorded which). For the CDR3, the sequence is CASSQGTGYSAEAFF. At the DNA level, the sequence is TGTGCCAGCTCACAGGGGACAGGGTACTCCGCTGAAGCTTTCTTT.